This T cell receptor beta chain derives from a study of identical twins. General study points: Insertions were fewer in abundant cord blood beta clonotypes, whereas memory repertoires showed none of this pattern.

V dropped 5 bases and J dropped 5 bases, with 19 bases sitting between them. Germline V gives CDR1 SEHNR, CDR2 FQNEAQ (reference sequence). This CDR3 has 15 amino acids. This clonotype was found a few times. The antigen remains undetermined. TCRdb ran MiXCR on the 5' RACE reads and lists one entry per CDR3 protein. The table includes some 500,000 distinct CDR3 sequences, 20% to 25% detected once. These data also featured in a second study, about T cells expressing NK-cell markers.

Sequencing input: CD4+ T cells sorted from blood. The rearrangement links TRBV7-9 to TRBJ2-7; tentatively, D is TRBD1 or TRBD2 (6 bases each). The origin of this receptor is a woman between 18 and 29 years old in good health. This chain's CDR3 is CASSLLGGRRHEQYF. The CDR3 DNA reads as TGTGCCAGCAGCCTCTTAGGGGGGAGAAGACACGAGCAGTACTTC.